The clone carrying this T cell receptor (beta chain) was counted at least ten times. Its specificity is not known. These data come from a study of Graves' ophthalmopathy and Graves' hyperthyroidism. Notes on the study in general: Blood also held most thyroid clonotypes expanded above 0.001 frequency.

The CDR3 is 17 amino acids. Germline CDR1 reads MDHEN; CDR2 reads SYDVKM. Trimming pared 6 bases from V and 0 bases from J, leaving 18 bases between. Amplification targeted the TCR beta CDR3 regions, with RNA transcripts as the source material. First-round RT-PCR with HTBI primers preceded a second-round multiplex PCR. One entry per CDR3 protein, called by TCRdb with MiXCR from the multiplex PCR reads. The sample yields about 400,000 distinct CDR3 sequences, around 20% seen once. The clonotype comes from a young woman with stable Graves' hyperthyroidism. The sequenced sample was peripheral blood. V gene TRBV28 combines with J gene TRBJ1-5; D gene uncertain. The CDR3: CASSSPSSGYSNQPQHF. The CDR3 coding sequence is TGTGCCAGCAGCTCGCCGTCTTCGGGTTATAGCAATCAGCCCCAGCATTTT.